The clone carrying this T cell receptor beta chain was seen many times. The antigen is undetermined. This specimen belongs to a study of CD8 T cells in ankylosing spondylitis. Germline lookup yields CDR1 SGHDN and CDR2 FVKESK. The CDR3 runs to 16 residues. V was trimmed by 0 bases and J by 1 base, leaving 10 bases between them. From the 5' RACE reads, TCRdb called clonotypes with MiXCR, one entry per CDR3 protein. The sample comprises just under 550,000 distinct CDR3 sequences, roughly 13% of which are singletons, and about 6.8% rests with the top ten. General study points: What appeared characteristic of ankylosing spondylitis blood was a TCR beta motif of eight highly homologous variants.

Sequenced material: blood, either unsorted or a sorted T cell fraction (not recorded which). This TCR was sampled from a male donor with ankylosing spondylitis. The chain recombines TRBV14 with TRBJ2-1; D is ambiguous. The CDR3 coding sequence is TGTGCCAGCAGCCAAGAAGTGGGCCTATCCTACAATGAGCAGTTCTTC. Translation gives CASSQEVGLSYNEQFF. The full variable domain, with the rest looked up from reference TRBV14 and TRBJ2-1, is EAGVTQFPSHSVIEKGQTVTLRCDPISGHDNLYWYRRVMGKEIKFLLHFVKESKQDESGMPNNRFLAERTGGTYSTLKVQPAELEDSGVYFCASSQEVGLSYNEQFFGPGTRLTVL.